This TCR beta chain originates from a study of T cell changes during pregnancy in multiple sclerosis. CDR3 length: 15 residues. V was clipped by 4 bases and J by 2 bases, with 13 bases between them. Germline CDR1 is MGHRA and CDR2 is YSYEKL. Clones were read by immunoSEQ multiplex PCR, and TCRdb kept only the in-frame ones, dropping some. Of 50,000 or so clones listed, 90% to 95% were seen once; the top ten hold roughly a tenth. The sequencing used CD8+ T cells from peripheral blood mononuclear cells, collected after pregnancy. The rearrangement uses TRBV4-1 and TRBJ2-3; D possibly corresponds to TRBD2 (7 bases). The source of this sequence is a female donor with multiple sclerosis, enrolled in a pregnancy study. CDR3 region: CASSPVGGDTDTQYF. The CDR3 DNA is TGCGCCAGCAGCCCAGTAGGGGGGGACACAGATACGCAGTATTTT.